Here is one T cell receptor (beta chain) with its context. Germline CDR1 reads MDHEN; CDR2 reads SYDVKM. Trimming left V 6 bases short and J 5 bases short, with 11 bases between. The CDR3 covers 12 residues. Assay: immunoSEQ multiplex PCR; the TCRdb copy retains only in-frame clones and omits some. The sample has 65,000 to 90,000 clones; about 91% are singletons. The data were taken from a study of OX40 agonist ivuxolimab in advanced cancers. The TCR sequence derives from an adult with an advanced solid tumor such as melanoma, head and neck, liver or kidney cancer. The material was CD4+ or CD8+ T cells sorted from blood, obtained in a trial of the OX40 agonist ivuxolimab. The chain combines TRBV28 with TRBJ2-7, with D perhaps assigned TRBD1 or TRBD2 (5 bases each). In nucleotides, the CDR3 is TGTGCCAGCAGAGGGACCTCTCACGAGCAGTACTTC. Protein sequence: CASRGTSHEQYF.